The next 24 T cell receptor beta chains were all read from a single sample in a study of T cells expressing NK-cell markers. One entry per CDR3 protein, without DNA, is what TCRdb gives after re-calling the 5' RACE reads. The table lists a few hundred thousand distinct CDR3 sequences. The material sequenced was blood T cells: a sorted CD56 or NKG2C T cell subset, CD4+ or CD8+ T cells, or bulk PBMC T cells (not recorded which). The receptors come from a woman between 50 and 59 years old in good health.

V and J are TRBV12-3 or TRBV12-4 and TRBJ2-2; TCRdb names TRBD2, which stays unverified in the absence of DNA. The CDR3 consists of 14 residues. The CDR3 region is CASRAREGSGELFF.

V is TRBV27 and J is TRBJ1-2. The CDR3 has 13 amino acids. Per the germline V gene, CDR1 is MNHEY and CDR2 is SMNVEV (reference sequence). CDR3 in amino acids: CASSLWGDDGYTF.

The V call is TRBV30, the J call TRBJ2-3; TCRdb's D call, TRBD2, is unchecked because there is no DNA. Germline V lookup: CDR1 GTSNPN, CDR2 SVGIG (reference sequence). This CDR3 has 15 residues. CDR3 in amino acids: CAWSDPSGRSDTQYF.

The J gene is TRBJ1-5, the V gene TRBV6-5; TCRdb gives TRBD1 as the D gene, but with no DNA this cannot be confirmed. Germline CDR1 is MNHEY and CDR2 is SVGAGI. The CDR3 runs to 13 residues. This chain's CDR3 is CASSYGRGQPQHF.

The V call is TRBV20-1, the J call TRBJ2-3; TCRdb names TRBD1, which stays unverified in the absence of DNA. The germline V gene encodes CDR1 DFQATT and CDR2 SNEGSKA (reference sequence). The CDR3 has 13 amino acids. CDR3 protein: CSARDRVTDTQYF.

The chain has TRBV5-1 and TRBJ2-1; lacking DNA, the TRBD2 call made by TCRdb goes unchecked. This CDR3 region has 16 residues. Germline V gene data show CDR1 as SGHRS and CDR2 as YFSETQ. The chain's CDR3 is CASSLGRVAGGNEQFF.

The J gene is TRBJ1-1, the V gene TRBV24-1. Germline lookup yields CDR1 KGHDR and CDR2 SFDVKD. The CDR3 has 14 residues. CDR3: CATSGGTSNTEAFF.

V gene TRBV29-1 combines with J gene TRBJ2-5; absent DNA, TCRdb's TRBD1 call cannot be checked. The CDR3 sequence is 14 residues long. Germline V gene data show CDR1 as SQVTM and CDR2 as ANQGSEA. CDR3 loop: CSVGLAGPQETQYF.

This CDR3 is CASSQGELFTYQETQYF. The gene calls are TRBV14 and TRBJ2-5; as DNA is missing, the TRBD2 call by TCRdb cannot be tested. The germline V gene has CDR1 SGHDN and CDR2 FVKESK. The CDR3 spans 17 residues.

The V gene is TRBV6-5, the J gene TRBJ2-2; the TCRdb D gene call, TRBD1, has no DNA to confirm it. CDR1 is MNHEY, CDR2 SVGAGI, per germline. The CDR3 is 17 residues long. CDR3: CASSYSIRDRVTGELFF.

This chain joins TRBV20-1 and TRBJ2-1; TCRdb reports TRBD2, a call that lacks DNA to check it against. Germline CDR1 is DFQATT and CDR2 is SNEGSKA (reference sequence). The CDR3 sequence is 17 residues long. The CDR3 here is CSARDRRPPPLRNEQFF.

The chain is built from TRBV5-6 and TRBJ1-1; there is no DNA to check the TCRdb D call of TRBD1. Germline V gene data show CDR1 as SGHDT and CDR2 as YYEEEE. The CDR3 is 13 amino acids. CDR3 sequence reads: CASSLVQGTEAFF.

The chain couples TRBV12-3 or TRBV12-4 to TRBJ2-3; TCRdb proposes TRBD1, but this gene call is untestable without DNA. The CDR3 has 13 amino acids. The CDR3 spells CASSLRGRDTQYF.

The rearrangement uses TRBV7-6 and TRBJ2-3; TCRdb lists TRBD1, though no DNA is available to test this call. CDR1 and CDR2 (germline): SGHVS, FNYEAQ. The CDR3 totals 18 residues. The chain's CDR3 is CASMPYPLAGRWGDTQYF.

The rearrangement links TRBV19 to TRBJ2-3. The CDR3 sequence is 14 residues long. Germline values: CDR1 LNHDA, CDR2 SQIVND (reference sequence). CDR3 loop: CASSIGLLTDTQYF. The variable domain in full, with the rest retrieved from reference TRBV19 and TRBJ2-3, is DGGITQSPKYLFRKEGQNVTLSCEQNLNHDAMYWYRQDPGQGLRLIYYSQIVNDFQKGDIAEGYSVSREKKESFPLTVTSAQKNPTAFYLCASSIGLLTDTQYFGPGTRLTVL.

CDR3 residues: CASSLIAGGYEQYF. The chain combines TRBV5-1 with TRBJ2-7; as DNA is missing, the TRBD2 call by TCRdb cannot be tested. Germline V lookup: CDR1 SGHRS, CDR2 YFSETQ. The CDR3 spans 14 residues.

J is TRBJ2-2 and V is TRBV24-1; TCRdb's assignment of TRBD1 cannot be checked, as there is no DNA. The germline CDR1 and CDR2 sequences are KGHDR and SFDVKD. The CDR3 covers 17 residues. CDR3 sequence: CATSDRSGSRGTGELFF.

The chain is built from TRBV3-1 and TRBJ1-4; the D call of TRBD1 rests on TCRdb alone, since no DNA is present to check it. This CDR3 is built from 14 residues. Per the germline V gene, CDR1 is LGHDT and CDR2 is YNNKEL (reference sequence). The CDR3 loop reads CASRRGTVNEKLFF.

The V gene is TRBV7-8, the J gene TRBJ2-2; the D call of TRBD2 rests on TCRdb alone, since no DNA is present to check it. Germline V lookup: CDR1 SGHVS, CDR2 FQNEAQ. This CDR3 is built from 17 residues. CDR3 in amino acids: CASSLVASGTLTGELFF.

The chain couples TRBV9 to TRBJ2-1; TCRdb selects TRBD1, and the lack of DNA leaves this call unchecked. This CDR3 comprises 13 residues. Germline CDR1 SGDLS, CDR2 YYNGEE. CDR3 sequence: CASSEGAWNEQFF.

This chain connects TRBV6-6 to TRBJ1-4. The CDR3 loop spans 15 amino acids. Germline V gene sequence: CDR1 MNHNY, CDR2 SVGAGI (reference sequence). The CDR3 sequence is CASVRDSATNEKLFF.

This sequence joins TRBV5-1 and TRBJ2-1; TCRdb calls TRBD2, which cannot be checked without DNA. The germline V gene encodes CDR1 SGHRS and CDR2 YFSETQ. The CDR3 loop spans 16 amino acids. CDR3 protein: CASSTGPSGRVSEQFF.

This chain connects TRBV12-3 or TRBV12-4 to TRBJ2-3; TCRdb selects TRBD1, and the lack of DNA leaves this call unchecked. The CDR3 totals 15 residues. The CDR3 reads CASSRGAPRTDTQYF.

This chain's CDR3 is CASSYHTGAGNTIYF. This sequence joins TRBV6-5 and TRBJ1-3; the TCRdb call, TRBD1, lacks DNA for checking. In germline, CDR1 is MNHEY, CDR2 SVGAGI. The CDR3 has 15 amino acids.